The 26 T cell receptor beta chains below were found in one sample sequenced in a study of T cell responses to AZD1222 COVID-19 vaccine. Data came from immunoSEQ multiplex PCR; TCRdb stores just in-frame clones and leaves some out. The sample includes some 130,000 clones, 85% to 95% of them seen just once. The sequences come from peripheral blood, collected on day 0 of AZD1222 vaccination. Receptor source: an adult in good health.

The J gene is TRBJ1-2, the V gene TRBV24-1, with 7 nucleotides matching TRBD1. This CDR3 region has 12 residues. Unmatched junction bases numbered 3, after V lost 6 bases and J lost 6 bases. Germline V gene lookup returns CDR1 KGHDR and CDR2 SFDVKD. CDR3 sequence: CATSRQGHGYTF. The CDR3 DNA is TGTGCCACCAGTAGACAGGGCCATGGCTACACCTTC.

The gene calls are TRBV21-1 and TRBJ2-1; the D call TRBD2 from the table was never checked on the DNA. TRBV21-1 is listed as a pseudogene. This CDR3 contains 17 residues. The CDR3 here is CASSKDSGRAADNEQFF. The CDR3, as DNA: TGTGCCAGCAGCAAAGATAGCGGGAGGGCCGCGGACAATGAGCAGTTCTTC.

The CDR3 reads CAWSVMGGQETQYF. The DNA for the CDR3 is TGTGCCTGGAGTGTTATGGGGGGACAAGAGACCCAGTACTTC. The V gene is TRBV30, the J gene TRBJ2-5; a possible D gene is TRBD2 (6 bases). Germline V lookup: CDR1 GTSNPN, CDR2 SVGIG (reference sequence). The CDR3 length is 14 residues. The V end was cut by 0 bases, the J end by 2 bases, with 10 bases between.

This clone was observed once. CDR3 region: CAIRGRGDDTIYF. In DNA, the CDR3 is TGTGCCATCCGAGGCAGGGGGGATGACACCATATATTTT. The V and J genes are TRBV10-3 and TRBJ1-3, with 7 bases that match TRBD1. Trimming at V came to 8 bases and at J to 8 bases, leaving 9 bases not matched to a gene. Germline values: CDR1 ENHRY, CDR2 SYGVKD. The CDR3 sequence is 13 residues long.

In its sample, this clone was seen once. V usage is TRBV19 and J usage is TRBJ1-2; 11 bases are shared with TRBD1. V dropped 4 bases and J dropped 11; count of bases not matched to a gene: 12. Germline-derived CDR1 and CDR2 are LNHDA and SQIVND (reference sequence). The CDR3 length is 15 residues. The CDR3 nucleotides read TGTGCCAGTAGTACCAAGGGGACAGGGGGTGAGATTTACACCTTC. It specifies CASSTKGTGGEIYTF.

This clone turned up a few times. The chain carries TRBV6-4 and TRBJ2-1; maybe TRBD2 (5 bases). V was cut by 2 bases and J by 8 bases, with 10 bases left in between. Germline loops: CDR1 MRHNA, CDR2 SNTAGT. This CDR3 spans 13 amino acids. CDR3 coding DNA: TGTGCCAGCAGTGACAGGGATAGCGATGAGCAGTTCTTC. Protein sequence: CASSDRDSDEQFF.

This chain joins TRBV5-1 and TRBJ2-1, with D unclear. The CDR3 runs to 15 residues. Trimming stripped 0 bases from V and 1 base from J, with 8 bases between. Germline lookup yields CDR1 SGHRS and CDR2 YFSETQ. CDR3 loop: CASSLVEVSYNEQFF. CDR3 DNA sequence: TGCGCCAGCAGCTTGGTAGAGGTTTCCTACAATGAGCAGTTCTTC.

The V call is TRBV30, the J call TRBJ1-2; D possibly corresponds to TRBD1 (5 bases). Deletions cut 0 bases from V and 5 bases from J, with 10 bases between. This CDR3 contains 13 residues. Germline lookup yields CDR1 GTSNPN and CDR2 SVGIG (reference sequence). The CDR3 here is CAWSVRGVYGYTF. In DNA form, the CDR3 reads TGTGCCTGGAGTGTACGGGGGGTGTATGGCTACACCTTC.

Only one count was recorded for this clone. This chain joins TRBV12-5 and TRBJ1-6; 10 nucleotides match TRBD1. CDR1 is LGHNT, CDR2 FRNRAP, per germline. V lost 0 bases and J lost 10; bases outside the gene matches: 9. CDR3 length: 17 amino acids. CDR3 sequence: CASGLVLEGQGKSPLHF. The CDR3 DNA reads TGTGCTAGTGGTTTGGTACTTGAGGGACAGGGGAAGTCACCCCTCCACTTT. Together with reference TRBV12-5 and TRBJ1-6, the CDR3 gives the full variable domain: DARVTQTPRHKVTEMGQEVTMRCQPILGHNTVFWYRQTMMQGLELLAYFRNRAPLDDSGMPKDRFSAEMPDATLATLKIQPSEPRDSAVYFCASGLVLEGQGKSPLHFGNGTRLTVT.

V and J are TRBV5-6 and TRBJ2-7; D perhaps matches TRBD1 (5 bases). There are 13 residues in the CDR3. Germline V gene sequence: CDR1 SGHDT, CDR2 YYEEEE. V was pared by 4 bases and J by 5 bases, with 13 bases between. The chain's CDR3 is CASSATGLDEQYF. The CDR3 DNA reads as TGTGCCAGCAGCGCTACAGGTTTGGACGAGCAGTACTTC.

The gene calls are TRBV7-3 and TRBJ2-1, with TRBD1 identical over 9 bases. The CDR3 runs to 15 residues. In germline, CDR1 is SGHTA, CDR2 FQGTGA. After removal of 5 bases from V and 4 bases from J, the junction contained 6 bases not matched to a gene. The CDR3 spells CASSRDRGEYNEQFF. The DNA of the CDR3 is TGTGCCAGCAGCCGCGACAGGGGGGAATACAATGAGCAGTTCTTC.

The chain links TRBV18 to TRBJ1-3, with 9 bases lining up with TRBD1. V was pared by 5 bases and J by 0 bases, with 5 bases of the junction left unmatched. The CDR3 is made up of 16 amino acids. The V gene's germline CDR1 is KGHSH and CDR2 LQKENI. The CDR3: CASSDGTGSSGNTIYF. The CDR3 DNA follows: TGTGCCAGCTCAGATGGGACAGGGAGCTCTGGAAACACCATATATTTT. The whole variable domain, remainder taken from reference TRBV18 and TRBJ1-3, is NAGVMQNPRHLVRRRGQEARLRCSPMKGHSHVYWYRQLPEEGLKFMVYLQKENIIDESGMPKERFSAEFPKEGPSILRIQQVVRGDSAAYFCASSDGTGSSGNTIYFGEGSWLTVV.

This clone was observed once. V is TRBV25-1 and J is TRBJ2-3; D is undetermined. CDR3 size: 16 residues. Deletions cut 7 bases from V and 2 bases from J, with 19 bases between. In germline, CDR1 is MGHDK, CDR2 SYGVNS. This CDR3 is CASTLKALGNTDTQYF. In nucleotides, the CDR3 is TGTGCCAGCACCCTGAAGGCATTAGGGAACACAGATACGCAGTATTTT.

This clone occurred once. This rearrangement joins TRBV3-1 (or the pseudogene TRBV3-2) to TRBJ2-7; TRBD2 agrees at 10 bases. J gave up 4 bases and V 4 bases, and 7 bases lay outside the gene matches. The CDR3 sequence is 15 residues long. Germline lookup yields CDR1 LGHDT and CDR2 YNNKEL (reference sequence). CDR3 in amino acids: CASSRSGLAPYEQYF. The DNA of the CDR3 is TGTGCCAGCAGCCGCTCGGGACTAGCGCCGTACGAGCAGTACTTC.

The chain combines TRBV28 with TRBJ1-2; tentative D call: TRBD1 (5 bases). The CDR3 consists of 14 residues. The V end was cut by 7 bases, the J end by 4 bases, with 16 bases between. CDR1 is MDHEN, CDR2 SYDVKM, per germline. The CDR3 protein is CASNKPGTPYGYTF. CDR3 bases: TGTGCCAGCAACAAGCCGGGGACCCCCTATGGCTACACCTTC.

The DNA for the CDR3 is TGCGCCAGCAGCCAAGATAACGGGTTTGAGCAGTTCTTC. Protein: CASSQDNGFEQFF. The V and J genes are TRBV4-3 and TRBJ2-1; D is ambiguous. This CDR3 comprises 13 residues. V was cut by 0 bases and J by 9 bases, with 9 bases left in between. The germline CDR1 and CDR2 sequences are LGHNA and YSLEER.

V gene TRBV5-1 combines with J gene TRBJ1-2, with 7 bases that match TRBD1. The CDR3 has 16 residues. Germline V lookup: CDR1 SGHRS, CDR2 YFSETQ. V lost 4 bases, J lost 2 bases, and 11 bases stayed unmatched. CDR3 nucleotides: TGCGCCAGCAGCCAGAGACAACCGGGACAGAACTATGGCTACACCTTC. This translates into CASSQRQPGQNYGYTF.

The CDR3 region is CASSLDGGLAFEQFF. CDR3 DNA sequence: TGTGCCAGCAGCTTAGATGGAGGACTAGCCTTCGAGCAGTTCTTC. The chain recombines TRBV7-2 with TRBJ2-1; 8 bases are shared with TRBD2. Germline CDR1 SGHTA, CDR2 FQGNSA. The CDR3 extends over 15 amino acids. The V segment lost 1 base and the J segment 10 bases; nucleotides outside the gene matches: 9.

This clone has a handful of counts. CDR3: CASSGEGGPNYGYTF. In nucleotides, the CDR3 is TGTGCCAGCAGCGGGGAAGGGGGTCCAAACTATGGCTACACCTTC. The genes are TRBV9 and TRBJ1-2, with D possibly TRBD1 on 6 matching bases. The CDR3 loop spans 15 amino acids. Trimming pared 3 bases from V and 2 bases from J, leaving 14 bases between. Germline V CDR1 and CDR2: SGDLS, YYNGEE.

This clone has just a few counts. V usage is TRBV5-1 and J usage is TRBJ1-1; 11 bases are a match to TRBD1. The V gene end was trimmed by 3 bases and the J gene end by 6 bases; junction bases not matched to a gene: 7. Germline V lookup: CDR1 SGHRS, CDR2 YFSETQ. The CDR3 loop spans 15 amino acids. CDR3 bases: TGCGCCAGCAGCTCAAAGGGACAGGGGGGCTCTGAAGCTTTCTTT. Translation: CASSSKGQGGSEAFF.

CDR3 residues: CASSLAPNYEQYF. The CDR3 DNA follows: TGCGCCAGCAGCTTGGCGCCTAACTACGAGCAGTACTTC. This sequence joins TRBV5-1 and TRBJ2-7; D not certain. The V gene lost 0 bases and the J gene lost 3 bases, with 7 bases spanning the gap. This CDR3 contains 13 residues. Germline V gives CDR1 SGHRS, CDR2 YFSETQ.

The rearrangement links TRBV30 to TRBJ1-2, with 7 nucleotides matching TRBD1. V was pared by 1 base and J by 3 bases, with 2 bases of the junction left unmatched. CDR1 and CDR2 (germline): GTSNPN, SVGIG (reference sequence). This CDR3 is 13 amino acids long. The DNA for the CDR3 is TGTGCCTGGAGTGACAGGGGAGACTATGGCTACACCTTC. It is translated as CAWSDRGDYGYTF. Using reference TRBV30 and TRBJ1-2 for the parts outside the CDR3, the full variable domain is SQTIHQWPATLVQPVGSPLSLECTVEGTSNPNLYWYRQAAGRGLQLLFYSVGIGQISSEVPQNLSASRPQDRQFILSSKKLLLSDSGFYLCAWSDRGDYGYTFGSGTRLTVV.

V and J are TRBV9 and TRBJ2-7, with D tentatively TRBD1 (6 bases). Between the trimmed V and J ends, which lost 3 bases and 0 bases, there was a span of 13 bases. The CDR3 is made up of 15 amino acids. In germline, CDR1 is SGDLS, CDR2 YYNGEE. The DNA for the CDR3 is TGTGCCAGCAGCGCTTCAGGGGCAACCTCCTACGAGCAGTACTTC. This translates into CASSASGATSYEQYF.

This clone came up a few times. The chain carries TRBV11-2 and TRBJ1-1; D is possibly TRBD1 (5 bases). Germline V gene lookup returns CDR1 SGHAT and CDR2 FQNNGV. The CDR3 is made up of 14 amino acids. With 1 base removed from V and 4 bases from J, the gap between germline ends came to 10 bases. The CDR3 coding sequence is TGTGCCAGCAGCTTAGGCTGGGGGGGCACTGAAGCTTTCTTT. This codes for CASSLGWGGTEAFF.

The chain couples TRBV6-5 to TRBJ1-2; D is ambiguous. In germline, CDR1 is MNHEY, CDR2 SVGAGI. The CDR3 is 12 residues long. Between the trimmed V and J ends, which lost 10 bases and 7 bases, there was a span of 16 bases. Here the CDR3 reads CATLEGMAGYTF. The DNA of the CDR3 is TGTGCCACCTTGGAAGGGATGGCTGGCTACACCTTC.

The chain combines TRBV28 with TRBJ2-7; no clear D gene. V was trimmed by 4 bases and J by 6 bases, leaving 16 bases between them. Germline V CDR1 and CDR2: MDHEN, SYDVKM. The CDR3 runs 14 residues. The CDR3 bases are TGTGCCAGCAGTTCCTGGACCCGGGTGGGCGAGCAGTACTTC. Its protein is CASSSWTRVGEQYF. The full variable domain, its missing parts supplied by reference TRBV28 and TRBJ2-7, is DVKVTQSSRYLVKRTGEKVFLECVQDMDHENMFWYRQDPGLGLRLIYFSYDVKMKEKGDIPEGYSVSREKKERFSLILESASTNQTSMYLCASSSWTRVGEQYFGPGTRLTVT.